In its sample, the clone carrying this TCR beta chain was seen many times. These data come from a study of T cells in Graves' hyperthyroidism and ophthalmopathy. The wider study: Blood from the periphery was taken at initial diagnosis, before any treatment.

J gave up 5 bases and V 2 bases, and 6 bases lay outside the gene matches. CDR3 length equals 14 residues. The germline V gene encodes CDR1 DFQATT and CDR2 SNEGSKA (reference sequence). The CDR3 regions of TCR beta were amplified from RNA transcripts. Carried out on the TCR CDR3, a first-round RT-PCR used the HTBI primer set. TCRdb used MiXCR to reprocess the multiplex PCR reads, holding one entry per CDR3 protein. The sample records approximately 410,000 distinct CDR3 sequences, about an eighth being singletons. Hyperthyroidism of Graves' type that showed no ophthalmopathy progression within 18 months was stable. Used for diagnoses were clinical symptoms, serum thyroxine and TRAb, thyroid ultrasound and orbital computed tomography.

The sequenced material came from blood. This receptor was identified in a woman aged 18-30 years with Graves' hyperthyroidism. The V call is TRBV20-1, the J call TRBJ2-7; 10 positions agree with TRBD1. This CDR3 reads CSARFPDRGDEQYF. In DNA, the CDR3 is TGCAGTGCTAGATTCCCGGACAGGGGGGACGAGCAGTACTTC.